The clone carrying this T cell receptor beta chain has a handful of counts. The antigen is not known. TCRdb used MiXCR to reprocess the 5' RACE reads, holding one entry per CDR3 protein. The table records 300,000 to 400,000 distinct CDR3 sequences, about 12% of them present only once. The CDR3 has 13 amino acids. Germline lookup yields CDR1 SGHVS and CDR2 FQNEAQ. V was pared by 3 bases and J by 6 bases, with 12 bases between. This specimen comes from a study of identical twins. Study-level points and caveats: Among monozygotic twins, out-of-frame TCR alpha sharing exceeded what models predicted.

These data are also associated with another study on yellow fever vaccine responses in identical twins.

The sequence was collected from a woman aged 18-29 years in good health. The rearrangement uses TRBV7-8 and TRBJ2-7; perhaps TRBD1 as D (5 bases). Sequencing was performed on CD8+ T cells sorted from blood. CDR3 nucleotides: TGTGCCAGCAGCTTGGCAGGGCCAGGCGAGCAGTACTTC. It yields the protein CASSLAGPGEQYF.